What follows describes a single T cell receptor (beta chain). Its antigen is not identified. The source of the sample is a study of cytomegalovirus exposure and HLA in healthy donors. The study, taken as a whole, reports: Apart from CMV serostatus, no immune exposure information was available.

CDR3 length: 14 residues. V lost 0 bases to trimming and J lost 5 bases, with 10 bases between them. The germline gives CDR1 MGHRA, CDR2 YSYEKL. The study ran its PCR with 60 Vbeta and 13 Jbeta primers. Assay used: immunoSEQ multiplex PCR; TCRdb lists only in-frame clones, some missing. The sample lists 150,000 or so clones; approximately 78% were seen once. Sample: PBMCs. The receptor was derived from a man aged 18 to 29 in good health and CMV-seropositive. The chain joins TRBV4-1 to TRBJ1-2; D not resolved. The CDR3 sequence is CASSQDPFSYGYTF. In nucleotides, the CDR3 is TGCGCCAGCAGCCAAGATCCTTTCTCTTATGGCTACACCTTC.